A single T cell receptor (beta chain) is shown here with its context. Its antigen remains unidentified. Within one base of it there is no much larger clone, and no base qualities were kept. The record originates from a study of T-cell reconstitution after alpha-beta-depleted transplantation in children (dated by TCRdb to about 2016). About the study as a whole: T-cell immune reconstitution after TCRalphabeta/CD19-depleted allogeneic hematopoietic cell transplantation in children was quantitatively tracked in the study by means of TCR repertoire profiling. The paper's findings and limits, for the study overall: The apparently early alphabetaT-cell count recovery about two months after transplant was reportedly dependent on only several hundred rapidly expanded clones derived from non-depleted graft cells. Over subsequent months, a decline in hyperexpanded clone frequencies was noted, and after one year, T-cell counts and TCRbeta diversity were mostly ascribed to newly produced T cells. The high TCRbeta diversity at day 60 in some patients was ascribed to recipient T cells and intrathymic progenitors that had survived conditioning.

Library preparation employed PCR. The sequencer listed for this sample is Illumina HiSeq 2500. TCR library preparation used molecular barcoding, with unique molecular identifiers applied to normalize quantification of the TCRbeta repertoire. TCRdb reprocessing: public reads trimmed at Q25 with fastp, clones called with MiXCR, in-frame beta chains kept. Each CDR3 protein appears once, grouped with its most common genes and DNA. For this sample there are 17,000 or so distinct CDR3 sequences; 12% appear just once. The ten largest clones add up to about 71% of the sample. Interpreted using the paper, the treatment or condition label stands for: allogeneic hematopoietic cell transplantation with graft depleted of TCRalphabeta T cells and CD19 B cells. The transplant recipients were children given TCRalphabeta/CD19-depleted allogeneic hematopoietic cell grafts. The material sequenced was PBMCs, mostly from graft donor cells, taken 180 days after TCRalphabeta/CD19-depleted stem cell transplant. This clonotype was obtained from a boy younger than two who had a stem cell transplant for Wiskott-Aldrich syndrome, so the T cells may come from the graft donor.

The CDR3 corresponds to CASSVNPGRGTEAFF. Read as DNA, the sequence is TGTGCCAGCAGCGTAAACCCAGGGAGGGGCACTGAAGCTTTCTTT. Rearrangement joined TRBV9 to TRBJ1-1; tentative D gene TRBD1, with 5 bases matching. The germline V gene supplies CDR1 SGDLS and CDR2 YYNGEE. The cysteine opens and the phenylalanine closes a CDR3 of 15 amino acids. Here the CDR3 DNA is all that survives: 45 bases in frame from base 1. At the junction V is shortened by 1 base and J by 4 bases, with 14 bases in between.